This T cell receptor (beta chain) was obtained from a study of T cell responses to AZD1222 COVID-19 vaccine. Overall study results and limits: Researchers took repertoire samples only after the peak T cell response had come.

Some clones are missing from TCRdb's copy, which holds only in-frame ones; the method was immunoSEQ multiplex PCR. This sample has about 130,000 clones, with roughly 90% found just once. Comment on this clone: The antigen remains unidentified.

The germline V gene encodes CDR1 MNHEY and CDR2 SVGEGT. CDR3 length: 14 amino acids. Trimming took off 5 bases at V and 7 bases at J, with 15 bases between the two ends. V is TRBV6-2 or TRBV6-3 and J is TRBJ1-5; D possibly corresponds to TRBD1 (5 bases). The source of this sequence is an adult in good health. Material: peripheral blood, obtained on day 0 of AZD1222 vaccination. For the CDR3, the DNA is TGTGCCAGCAGTCCGAGCCTGCGGGACCAGCCCCAGCATTTT. Amino acids: CASSPSLRDQPQHF.